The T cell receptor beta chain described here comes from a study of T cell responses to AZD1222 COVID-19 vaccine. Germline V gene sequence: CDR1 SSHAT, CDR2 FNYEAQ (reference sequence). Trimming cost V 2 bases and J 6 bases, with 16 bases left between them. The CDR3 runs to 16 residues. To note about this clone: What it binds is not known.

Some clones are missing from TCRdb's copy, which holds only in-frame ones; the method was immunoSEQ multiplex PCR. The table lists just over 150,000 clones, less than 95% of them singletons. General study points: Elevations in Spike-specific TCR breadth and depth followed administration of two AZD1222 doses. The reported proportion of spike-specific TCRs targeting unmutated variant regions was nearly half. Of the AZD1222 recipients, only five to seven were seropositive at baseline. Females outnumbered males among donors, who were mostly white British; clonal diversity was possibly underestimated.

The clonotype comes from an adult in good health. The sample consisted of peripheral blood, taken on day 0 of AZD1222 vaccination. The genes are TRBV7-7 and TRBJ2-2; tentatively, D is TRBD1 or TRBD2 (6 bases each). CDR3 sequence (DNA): TGTGCCAGCAGCTTAATCGGGGGCGCGGACGCCGGGGAGCTGTTTTTT. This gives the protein CASSLIGGADAGELFF.